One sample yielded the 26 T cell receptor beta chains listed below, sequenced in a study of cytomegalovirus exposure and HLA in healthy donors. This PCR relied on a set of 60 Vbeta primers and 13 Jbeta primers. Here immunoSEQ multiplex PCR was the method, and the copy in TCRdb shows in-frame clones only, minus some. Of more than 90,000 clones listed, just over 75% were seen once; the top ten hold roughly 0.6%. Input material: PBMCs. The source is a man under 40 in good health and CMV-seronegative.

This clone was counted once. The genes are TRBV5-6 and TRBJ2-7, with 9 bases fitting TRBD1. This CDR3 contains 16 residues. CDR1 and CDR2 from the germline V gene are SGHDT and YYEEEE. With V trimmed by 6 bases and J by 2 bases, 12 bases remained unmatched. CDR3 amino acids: CASKALGQGETYEQYV. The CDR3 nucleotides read TGTGCCAGCAAGGCCCTGGGACAGGGTGAAACCTACGAGCAGTACGTC.

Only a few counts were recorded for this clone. Here the CDR3 DNA reads TGTGCCAGCAGTAAATTAGGACAGGGGAAGGGTGAAAAACTGTTTTTT. Protein sequence: CASSKLGQGKGEKLFF. The V call is TRBV6-6, the J call TRBJ1-4; TRBD1 aligns across 9 bases. Germline V gene data show CDR1 as MNHNY and CDR2 as SVGAGI (reference sequence). The V and J ends lost 5 bases and 7 bases, in that order; junction bases with no gene match: 11. CDR3 length: 16 residues.

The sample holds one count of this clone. The CDR3 region is CASKGSGTSSGELFF. CDR3 nucleotides: TGTGCCAGCAAAGGAAGTGGGACTAGTTCCGGGGAGCTGTTTTTT. The genes are TRBV9 and TRBJ2-2; 8 bases map to TRBD2. The junction had 10 bases not matched to a gene; V was cut back by 6 bases and J by 6 bases. Germline V lookup: CDR1 SGDLS, CDR2 YYNGEE. The CDR3 spans 15 residues.

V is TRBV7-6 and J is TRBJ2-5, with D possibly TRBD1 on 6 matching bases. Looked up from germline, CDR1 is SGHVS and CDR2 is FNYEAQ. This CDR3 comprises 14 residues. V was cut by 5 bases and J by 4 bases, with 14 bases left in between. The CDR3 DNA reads TGTGCCAGCAGCCAAAACAGGGATGGAGAGACCCAGTACTTC. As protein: CASSQNRDGETQYF.

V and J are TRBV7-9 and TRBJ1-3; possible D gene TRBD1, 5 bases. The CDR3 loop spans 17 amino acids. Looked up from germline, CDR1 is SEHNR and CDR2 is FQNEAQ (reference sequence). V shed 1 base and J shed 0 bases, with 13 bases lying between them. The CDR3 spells CASSLGGSSISGNTIYF. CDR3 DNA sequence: TGTGCCAGCAGCTTAGGGGGCAGTAGTATCTCTGGAAACACCATATATTTT.

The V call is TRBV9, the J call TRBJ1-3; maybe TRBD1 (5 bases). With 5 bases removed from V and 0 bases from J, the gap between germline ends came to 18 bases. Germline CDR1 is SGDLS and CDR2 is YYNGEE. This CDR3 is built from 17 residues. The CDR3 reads CASSNSREGLSGNTIYF. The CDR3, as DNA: TGTGCCAGCAGTAACTCAAGGGAGGGACTCTCTGGAAACACCATATATTTT. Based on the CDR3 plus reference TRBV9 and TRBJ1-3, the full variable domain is DSGVTQTPKHLITATGQRVTLRCSPRSGDLSVYWYQQSLDQGLQFLIQYYNGEERAKGNILERFSAQQFPDLHSELNLSSLELGDSALYFCASSNSREGLSGNTIYFGEGSWLTVV.

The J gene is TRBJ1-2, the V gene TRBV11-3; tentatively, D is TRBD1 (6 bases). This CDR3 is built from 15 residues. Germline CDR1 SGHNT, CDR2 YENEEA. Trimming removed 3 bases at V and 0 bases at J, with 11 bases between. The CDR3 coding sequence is TGTGCCAGCAGCTTTTCGACAGGTACTAACTATGGCTACACCTTC. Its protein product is CASSFSTGTNYGYTF.

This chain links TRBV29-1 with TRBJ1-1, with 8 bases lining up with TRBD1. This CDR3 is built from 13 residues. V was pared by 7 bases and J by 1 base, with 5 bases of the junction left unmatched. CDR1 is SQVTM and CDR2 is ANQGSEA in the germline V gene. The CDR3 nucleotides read TGCAGCGCCCTGGACAGGGCGAACACTGAAGCTTTCTTT. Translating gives CSALDRANTEAFF.

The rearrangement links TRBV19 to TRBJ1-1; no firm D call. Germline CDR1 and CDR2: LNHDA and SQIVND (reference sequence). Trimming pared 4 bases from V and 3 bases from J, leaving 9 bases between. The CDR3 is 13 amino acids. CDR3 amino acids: CASSTTQDTEAFF. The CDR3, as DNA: TGTGCCAGTAGTACGACGCAGGACACTGAAGCTTTCTTT.

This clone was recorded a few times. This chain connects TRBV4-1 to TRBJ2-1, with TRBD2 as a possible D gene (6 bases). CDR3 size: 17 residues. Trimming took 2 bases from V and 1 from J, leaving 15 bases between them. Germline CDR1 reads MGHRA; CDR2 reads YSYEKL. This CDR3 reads CASSQSPGLGSYNEQFF. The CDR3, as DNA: TGCGCCAGCAGCCAATCGCCGGGACTCGGATCCTACAATGAGCAGTTCTTC.

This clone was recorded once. The CDR3 sequence: CASSEGQVNSPLHF. The CDR3 DNA is TGCGCCAGCAGCGAAGGACAGGTTAATTCACCCCTCCACTTT. The V and J genes are TRBV4-3 and TRBJ1-6, with 7 bases that match TRBD1. CDR1 LGHNA and CDR2 YSLEER come from the germline V gene. Germline trimming cut 5 bases from V and 6 bases from J; bases unmatched to any gene: 4. The CDR3 covers 14 residues.

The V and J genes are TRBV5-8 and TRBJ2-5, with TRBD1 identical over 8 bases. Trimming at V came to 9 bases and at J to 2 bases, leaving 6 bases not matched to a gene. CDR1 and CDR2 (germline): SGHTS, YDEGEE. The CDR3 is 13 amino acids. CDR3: CATRDRGQETQYF. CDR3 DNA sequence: TGTGCCACAAGAGACAGGGGTCAAGAGACCCAGTACTTC.

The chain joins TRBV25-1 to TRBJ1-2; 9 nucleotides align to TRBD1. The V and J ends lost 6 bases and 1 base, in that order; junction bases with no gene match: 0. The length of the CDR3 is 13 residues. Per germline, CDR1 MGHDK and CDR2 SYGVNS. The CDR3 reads CASRGQGNYGYTF. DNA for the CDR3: TGTGCCAGCAGGGGACAGGGTAACTATGGCTACACCTTC.

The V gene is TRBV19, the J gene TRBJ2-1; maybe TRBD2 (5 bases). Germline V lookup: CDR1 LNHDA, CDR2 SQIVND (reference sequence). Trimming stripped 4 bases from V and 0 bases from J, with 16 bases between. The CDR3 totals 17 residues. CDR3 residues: CASSNPGETSSYNEQFF. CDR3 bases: TGTGCCAGTAGTAACCCCGGGGAGACGAGCTCCTACAATGAGCAGTTCTTC.

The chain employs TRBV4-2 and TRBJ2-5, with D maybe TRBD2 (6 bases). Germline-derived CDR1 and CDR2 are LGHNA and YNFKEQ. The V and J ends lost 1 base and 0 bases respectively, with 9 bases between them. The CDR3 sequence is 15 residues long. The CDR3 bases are TGTGCCAGCAGCCAAGCCGGGACTCACCAAGAGACCCAGTACTTC. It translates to CASSQAGTHQETQYF.

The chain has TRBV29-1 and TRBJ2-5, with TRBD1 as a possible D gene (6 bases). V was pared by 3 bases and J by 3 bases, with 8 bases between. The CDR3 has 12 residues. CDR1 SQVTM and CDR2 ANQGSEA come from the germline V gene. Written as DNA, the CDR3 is TGCAGCGTTGACGAGGGGGAAGAGACCCAGTACTTC. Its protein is CSVDEGEETQYF.

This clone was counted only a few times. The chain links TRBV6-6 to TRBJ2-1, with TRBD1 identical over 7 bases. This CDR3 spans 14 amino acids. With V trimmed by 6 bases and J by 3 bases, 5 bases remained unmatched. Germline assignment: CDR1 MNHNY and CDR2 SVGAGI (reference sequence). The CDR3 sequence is CASSLTGIYNEQFF. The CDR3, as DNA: TGTGCCAGCAGCCTGACAGGGATCTACAATGAGCAGTTCTTC.

CDR3 region: CASSPLGSFSGNTIYF. For the CDR3, the DNA is TGTGCCAGCAGCCCCCTCGGGTCCTTTTCTGGAAACACCATATATTTT. V gene TRBV7-6 combines with J gene TRBJ1-3, with D uncertain. Trimming removed 5 bases at V and 1 base at J, with 15 bases between. The CDR3 consists of 16 residues. Germline V gives CDR1 SGHVS, CDR2 FNYEAQ.

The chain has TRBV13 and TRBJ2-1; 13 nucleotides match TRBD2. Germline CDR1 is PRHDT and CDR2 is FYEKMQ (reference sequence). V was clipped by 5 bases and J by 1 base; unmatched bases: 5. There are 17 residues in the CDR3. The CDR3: CASSGTSGIGSYNEQFF. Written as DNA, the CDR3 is TGTGCCAGCAGCGGGACTAGCGGGATCGGGTCCTACAATGAGCAGTTCTTC.

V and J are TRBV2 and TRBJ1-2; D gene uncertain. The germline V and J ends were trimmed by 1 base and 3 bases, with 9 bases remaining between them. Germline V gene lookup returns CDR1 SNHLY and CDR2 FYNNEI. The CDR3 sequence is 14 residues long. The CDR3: CASSEVSNYYGYTF. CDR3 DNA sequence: TGTGCCAGCAGTGAAGTTAGCAATTACTATGGCTACACCTTC.

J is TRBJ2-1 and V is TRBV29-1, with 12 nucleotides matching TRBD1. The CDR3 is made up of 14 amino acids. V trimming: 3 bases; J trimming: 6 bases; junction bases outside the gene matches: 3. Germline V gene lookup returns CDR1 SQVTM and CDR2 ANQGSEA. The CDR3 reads CSVEGQGAGNEQFF. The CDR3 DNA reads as TGCAGCGTTGAGGGACAGGGGGCAGGCAATGAGCAGTTCTTC.

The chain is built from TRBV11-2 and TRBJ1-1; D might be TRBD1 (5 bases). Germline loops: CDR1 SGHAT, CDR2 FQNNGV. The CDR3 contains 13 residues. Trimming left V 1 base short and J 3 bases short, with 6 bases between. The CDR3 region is CASSLGQHTEAFF. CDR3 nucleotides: TGTGCCAGCAGCTTAGGACAGCACACTGAAGCTTTCTTT. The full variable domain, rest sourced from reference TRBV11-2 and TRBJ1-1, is EAGVAQSPRYKIIEKRQSVAFWCNPISGHATLYWYQQILGQGPKLLIQFQNNGVVDDSQLPKDRFSAERLKGVDSTLKIQPAKLEDSAVYLCASSLGQHTEAFFGQGTRLTVV.

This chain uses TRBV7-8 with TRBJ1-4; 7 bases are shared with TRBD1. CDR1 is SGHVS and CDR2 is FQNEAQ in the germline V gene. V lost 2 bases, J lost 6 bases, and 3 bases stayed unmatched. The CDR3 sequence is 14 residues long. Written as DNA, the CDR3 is TGTGCCAGCAGCTTAACCGGGACAGATGAAAAACTGTTTTTT. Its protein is CASSLTGTDEKLFF.

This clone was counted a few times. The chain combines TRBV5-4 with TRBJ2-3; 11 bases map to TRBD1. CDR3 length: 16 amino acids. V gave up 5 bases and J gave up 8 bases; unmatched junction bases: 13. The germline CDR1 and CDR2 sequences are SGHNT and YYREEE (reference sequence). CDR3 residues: CASSSAGQGERGTQYF. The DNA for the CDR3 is TGTGCCAGCAGTTCTGCGGGACAGGGGGAAAGGGGTACGCAGTATTTT.

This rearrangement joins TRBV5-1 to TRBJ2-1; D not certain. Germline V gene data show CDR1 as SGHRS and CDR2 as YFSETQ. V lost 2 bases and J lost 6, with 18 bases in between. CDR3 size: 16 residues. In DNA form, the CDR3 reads TGCGCCAGCAGCTTACTGGGTTCTAACTCGGGCAATGAGCAGTTCTTC. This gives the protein CASSLLGSNSGNEQFF.

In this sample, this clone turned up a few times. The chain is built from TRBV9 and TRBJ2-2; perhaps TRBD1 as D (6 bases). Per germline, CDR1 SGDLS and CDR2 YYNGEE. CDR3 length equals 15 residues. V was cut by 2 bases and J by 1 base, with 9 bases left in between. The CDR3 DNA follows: TGTGCCAGCAGCGTTCGCAGGGGGAACACCGGGGAGCTGTTTTTT. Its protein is CASSVRRGNTGELFF.